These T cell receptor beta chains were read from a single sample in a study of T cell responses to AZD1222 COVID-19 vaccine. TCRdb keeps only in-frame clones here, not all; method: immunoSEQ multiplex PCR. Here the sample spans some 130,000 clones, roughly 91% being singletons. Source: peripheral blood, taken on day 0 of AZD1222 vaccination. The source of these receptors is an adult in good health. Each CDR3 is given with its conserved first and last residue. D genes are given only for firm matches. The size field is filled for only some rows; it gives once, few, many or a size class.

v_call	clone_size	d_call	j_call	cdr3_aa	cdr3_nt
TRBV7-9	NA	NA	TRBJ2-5	CASSRPGATRETQYF	TGTGCCAGCAGCCGACCCGGGGCTACGCGAGAGACCCAGTACTTC
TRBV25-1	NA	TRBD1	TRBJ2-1	CASSEDRGASYNEQFF	TGTGCCAGCAGTGAAGACAGGGGGGCCTCCTACAATGAGCAGTTCTTC
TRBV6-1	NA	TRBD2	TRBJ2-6	CASSQAGGISGANVLTF	TGTGCCAGCAGTCAAGCGGGAGGAATCTCTGGGGCCAACGTCCTGACTTTC
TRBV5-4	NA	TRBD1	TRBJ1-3	CASSAGTASGNTIYF	TGTGCCAGCAGCGCGGGGACAGCCTCTGGAAACACCATATATTTT
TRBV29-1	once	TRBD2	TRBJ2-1	CSVDGLAGSYNEQFF	TGCAGCGTTGACGGACTAGCGGGTTCCTACAATGAGCAGTTCTTC
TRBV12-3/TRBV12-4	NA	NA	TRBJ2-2	CASSFSLTGELFF	TGTGCCAGCAGTTTCAGTCTAACCGGGGAGCTGTTTTTT
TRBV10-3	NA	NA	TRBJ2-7	CAIGQGHEQYF	TGTGCCATCGGGCAGGGCCACGAGCAGTACTTC
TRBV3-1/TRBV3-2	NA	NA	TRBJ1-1	CASSRYVGVGTEAFF	TGTGCCAGCAGCCGGTATGTAGGGGTTGGGACTGAAGCTTTCTTT
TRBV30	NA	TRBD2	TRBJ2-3	CACEVAGVDTQYF	TGTGCCTGTGAAGTAGCGGGAGTCGATACGCAGTATTTT
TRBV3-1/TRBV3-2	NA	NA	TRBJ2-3	CASTNGGGGGYAVF	TGTGCCAGCACCAACGGGGGCGGAGGCGGATACGCAGTATTT
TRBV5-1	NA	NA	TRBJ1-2	CASSSSGRGPAWANYGYTF	TGCGCCAGCAGCTCGTCGGGCAGAGGACCCGCTTGGGCTAACTATGGCTACACCTTC
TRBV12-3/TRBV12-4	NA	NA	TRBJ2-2	CASSSDTGELFF	TGTGCCAGCAGTTCAGACACCGGGGAGCTGTTTTTT
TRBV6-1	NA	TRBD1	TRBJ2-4	CASSELGTVGNIQYF	TGTGCCAGCAGTGAATTGGGGACAGTGGGAAACATTCAGTACTTC
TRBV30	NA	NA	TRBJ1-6	CAWSVVDRDNSPLHF	TGTGCCTGGAGTGTAGTGGACAGAGATAATTCACCCCTCCACTTT
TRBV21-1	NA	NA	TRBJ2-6	CASSKGWDCSGANVLTF	TGTGCCAGCAGCAAAGGGTGGGACTGCTCTGGGGCCAACGTCCTGACTTTC
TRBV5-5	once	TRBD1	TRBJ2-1	CASSLLGQGGTYNEQFF	TGTGCCAGCAGCTTGTTGGGACAGGGAGGAACCTACAATGAGCAGTTCTTC
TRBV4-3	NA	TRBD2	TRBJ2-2	CASSQGTSGRNTGELFF	TGCGCCAGCAGCCAAGGGACTAGCGGGAGAAACACCGGGGAGCTGTTTTTT
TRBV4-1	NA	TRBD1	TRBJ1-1	CASSQDGTGMNTEAFF	TGCGCCAGCAGCCAAGATGGGACAGGCATGAACACTGAAGCTTTCTTT
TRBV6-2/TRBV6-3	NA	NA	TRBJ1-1	CASSYTGYEAFF	TGTGCCAGCAGTTACACAGGGTACGAAGCTTTCTTT
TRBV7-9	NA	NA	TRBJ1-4	CASSLPPGYEKLFF	TGTGCCAGCAGCTTACCCCCGGGTTATGAAAAACTGTTTTTT
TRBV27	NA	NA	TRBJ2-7	CASSLRPASYEQYF	TGTGCCAGCAGTTTACGGCCAGCCTCCTACGAGCAGTACTTC
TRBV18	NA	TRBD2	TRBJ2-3	CASKLAGADTQYF	TGTGCCAGCAAACTAGCGGGAGCTGATACGCAGTATTTT
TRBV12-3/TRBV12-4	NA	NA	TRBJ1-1	CASSLGGDTEAFF	TGTGCCAGCAGTTTAGGGGGAGACACTGAAGCTTTCTTT
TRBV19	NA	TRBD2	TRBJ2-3	CASSAQGLAWDTQYF	TGTGCCAGTAGTGCCCAGGGACTAGCTTGGGATACGCAGTATTTT
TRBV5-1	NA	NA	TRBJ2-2	CASSLERPSNTGELFF	TGCGCCAGCAGCTTGGAGCGGCCGTCGAACACCGGGGAGCTGTTTTTT
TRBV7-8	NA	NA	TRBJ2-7	CASSLYSGVGYEQYF	TGTGCCAGCAGCTTATATTCGGGGGTAGGATACGAGCAGTACTTC
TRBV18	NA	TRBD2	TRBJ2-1	CASQGLAGVNEQFF	TGTGCCAGCCAAGGACTAGCGGGAGTCAATGAGCAGTTCTTC
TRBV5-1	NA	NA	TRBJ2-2	CASSLVDPERELFF	TGCGCCAGCAGCTTGGTAGACCCGGAGAGGGAGCTGTTTTTT
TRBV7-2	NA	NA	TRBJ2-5	CASSLDQETQYF	TGTGCCAGCAGCTTAGACCAAGAGACCCAGTACTTC
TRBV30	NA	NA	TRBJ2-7	CAWSVGPYEQYF	TGTGCCTGGAGTGTGGGGCCATACGAGCAGTACTTC
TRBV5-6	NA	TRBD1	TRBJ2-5	CASRDRGRIDQETQYF	TGTGCCAGCAGGGACAGGGGCCGAATTGACCAAGAGACCCAGTACTTC
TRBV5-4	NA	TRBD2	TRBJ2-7	CASSSSGRSSYEQYF	TGTGCCAGCAGCTCTAGCGGGAGGAGCTCCTACGAGCAGTACTTC
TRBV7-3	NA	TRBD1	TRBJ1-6	CASSLGQGLRSPLHF	TGTGCCAGCAGCTTAGGACAGGGCTTAAGGTCACCCCTCCACTTT
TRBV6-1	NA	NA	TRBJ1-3	CASSADGKTSGNTIYF	TGTGCCAGCAGTGCGGACGGGAAGACCTCTGGAAACACCATATATTTT
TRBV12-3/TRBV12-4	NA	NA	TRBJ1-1	CASSWEGWTEAFF	TGTGCCAGCAGTTGGGAGGGTTGGACTGAAGCTTTCTTT
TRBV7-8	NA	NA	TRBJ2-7	CASSPPFRQTSYEQYF	TGTGCCAGCAGCCCCCCTTTTCGGCAGACCTCTTACGAGCAGTACTTC
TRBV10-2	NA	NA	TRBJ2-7	CASSDLSHGGSYEQYF	TGCGCCAGCAGTGACTTGTCCCACGGGGGTTCCTACGAGCAGTACTTC
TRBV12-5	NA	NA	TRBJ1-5	CASGSEGGQPQHF	TGTGCTAGTGGTTCGGAGGGTGGACAGCCCCAGCATTTT
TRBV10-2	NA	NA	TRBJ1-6	CASSDRANSPLHF	TGCGCCAGCAGTGACAGGGCCAATTCACCCCTCCACTTT
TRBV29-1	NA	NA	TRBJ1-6	CSVGTADNSPLHF	TGCAGCGTTGGGACAGCCGATAATTCACCCCTCCACTTT
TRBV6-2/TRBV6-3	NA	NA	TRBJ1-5	CASSSLRAQHF	TGTGCCAGCAGTTCCCTACGGGCCCAGCATTTT
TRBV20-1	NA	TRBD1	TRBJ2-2	CSASSQGQGETGELFF	TGCAGTGCTAGTAGTCAGGGACAGGGTGAAACCGGGGAGCTGTTTTTT
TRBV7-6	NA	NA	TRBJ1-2	CASSLGGAAGYTF	TGTGCCAGCAGCTTAGGTGGGGCAGCTGGCTACACCTTC
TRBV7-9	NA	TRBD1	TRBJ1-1	CASSLVDRQGPNTEAFF	TGTGCCAGCAGCTTAGTGGACCGACAGGGACCGAACACTGAAGCTTTCTTT
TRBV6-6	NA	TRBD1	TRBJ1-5	CASSDRAEPQHF	TGTGCCAGCAGTGACAGGGCCGAACCCCAGCATTTT
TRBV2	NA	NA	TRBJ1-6	CASGQHNSPLHF	TGTGCCAGCGGACAGCATAATTCACCCCTCCACTTT
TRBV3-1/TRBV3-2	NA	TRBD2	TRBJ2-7	CASSPGLAGYEQYF	TGTGCCAGCAGCCCGGGACTAGCGGGCTACGAGCAGTACTTC
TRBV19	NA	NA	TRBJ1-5	CASSIGGRNQPQHF	TGTGCCAGTAGTATCGGGGGTCGCAATCAGCCCCAGCATTTT
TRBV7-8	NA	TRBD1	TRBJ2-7	CASSLAASGTGAYEQYF	TGTGCCAGCAGCTTAGCAGCCTCCGGGACAGGCGCCTACGAGCAGTACTTC
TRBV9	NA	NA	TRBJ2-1	CASSGTAYNEQFF	TGTGCCAGCAGCGGGACAGCTTACAATGAGCAGTTCTTC
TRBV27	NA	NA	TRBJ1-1	CASSRKSTGMNTEAFF	TGTGCCAGCAGCCGAAAATCGACAGGTATGAACACTGAAGCTTTCTTT
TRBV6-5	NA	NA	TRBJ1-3	CASSPTGSGNTIYF	TGTGCCAGCAGTCCCACCGGCTCTGGAAACACCATATATTTT
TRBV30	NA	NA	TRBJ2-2	CAWSYTGELFF	TGTGCCTGGAGCTACACCGGGGAGCTGTTTTTT
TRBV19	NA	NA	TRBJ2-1	CASSIVRGEQFF	TGTGCCAGTAGTATAGTTAGGGGTGAGCAGTTCTTC
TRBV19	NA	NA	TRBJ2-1	CASSMTLNEQFF	TGTGCCAGTAGTATGACACTGAATGAGCAGTTCTTC